This TCR beta chain was recorded in a study of human T cells and chemical hapten exposure. Study context: Diphenylcyclopropenone was administered weekly to the scalp of patients throughout the roughly 22-week study.

Whole-study results and caveats: The count of PT1 expanded TCRs correlated positively with patch test score.

Unique molecular identifiers were attached to individual cDNA molecules within the library. TCRdb used MiXCR to reprocess the RACE reads, holding one entry per CDR3 protein. Among about 120,000 distinct CDR3 sequences listed, about an eighth were seen once. As for time point: patch test 1, 2 weeks after DPC sensitization. The treatment is: therapeutic diphenylcyclopropenone sensitization with weekly scalp DPC. This clonotype was detected only a few times. Its antigen is undetermined. Germline V gene sequence: CDR1 SGHNT, CDR2 YENEEA. The CDR3 totals 13 residues. The V gene lost 1 base and the J gene lost 7 bases, with 9 bases spanning the gap.

The material was whole blood, obtained in connection with sensitization to the hapten diphenylcyclopropenone (DPC). The chain joins TRBV11-3 to TRBJ2-3; D gene unclear. The sequence was obtained from a woman in her 50s with alopecia areata. Some clones in this sample may be carry-over from other donors' samples. CDR3 sequence: CASSLGTQNTQYF. The CDR3 DNA is TGTGCCAGCAGCTTAGGGACCCAAAATACGCAGTATTTT.